These 28 T cell receptor beta chains were sequenced from one sample in a study of blood T cell repertoires in COVID-19. Method: immunoSEQ multiplex PCR; TCRdb's copy keeps in-frame clones and lacks some. Of 94,000 or so clones listed, approximately 90% are singletons. The material sequenced was peripheral blood. The receptors shown here come from a woman at least 80 years old with active COVID-19.

The chain joins TRBV30 to TRBJ1-4; TRBD1 matches 8 bases. Unmatched junction bases numbered 11, after V lost 8 bases and J lost 3 bases. Per the germline V gene, CDR1 is GTSNPN and CDR2 is SVGIG (reference sequence). CDR3 size: 15 residues. The CDR3 nucleotides read TGTGCCAATCTTCGAGACAGGGGCCCTAATGAAAAACTGTTTTTT. Its translation is CANLRDRGPNEKLFF.

This chain links TRBV5-1 with TRBJ2-4, with 7 bases fitting TRBD2. The ends lost 4 bases at V and 2 bases at J; junction bases unmatched: 9. The CDR3 spans 16 residues. Germline V gives CDR1 SGHRS, CDR2 YFSETQ. The CDR3 protein is CASSGGGSVSKNIQYF. The DNA of the CDR3 is TGCGCCAGCAGCGGAGGCGGGAGCGTTTCCAAAAACATTCAGTACTTC.

The chain joins TRBV2 to TRBJ1-4, with D possibly TRBD1 on 6 matching bases. CDR3 length: 14 residues. Germline V lookup: CDR1 SNHLY, CDR2 FYNNEI. Trimming took 8 bases from V and 3 from J, leaving 13 bases between them. The CDR3: CASSTGQPNEKLFF. DNA of the CDR3: TGTGCCAGCTCGACGGGACAACCTAATGAAAAACTGTTTTTT.

The V call is TRBV27, the J call TRBJ2-7; TRBD2 aligns across 13 bases. Germline loops: CDR1 MNHEY, CDR2 SMNVEV (reference sequence). The CDR3 runs to 15 residues. V lost 4 bases to trimming and J lost 6 bases; unmatched junction nucleotides: 6. CDR3 coding DNA: TGTGCCAGCAGTTCCGGACTAGCGGGAGTAGGCGAGCAGTACTTC. Protein sequence: CASSSGLAGVGEQYF.

In this sample, this clone turned up once. This chain links TRBV10-3 with TRBJ2-2; D gene ambiguous. The germline gives CDR1 ENHRY, CDR2 SYGVKD. The ends were cut back, 8 bases at V and 5 bases at J, with 9 bases in the middle. The CDR3 sequence is 12 residues long. The CDR3 is CAIYDGTGELFF. The CDR3 bases are TGTGCCATCTACGACGGGACCGGGGAGCTGTTTTTT.

With regard to this clone: Germline is not matched at one junction end, which may reflect a read error. The chain links TRBV5-1 to TRBJ2-2; D is possibly TRBD1 (7 bases). The CDR3 sequence is 14 residues long. Per germline, CDR1 SGHRS and CDR2 YFSETQ. The DNA for the CDR3 is TGCGCCAGCAGGGAGGGGGCGAAAACCGGGGAGCTGTTTTTT. Translation: CASREGAKTGELFF.

DNA for the CDR3: TGTGCCAGTAGTATTTGGGGGGTTCCTAGCGGGAGCACATACGGAAGCTCCTACAATGAGCAGTTCTTC. Translation gives CASSIWGVPSGSTYGSSYNEQFF. This chain joins TRBV19 and TRBJ2-1, with 10 bases aligning to TRBD2. V was pared by 3 bases and J by 0 bases, with 23 bases of the junction left unmatched. The CDR3 spans 23 residues. The V gene's germline CDR1 is LNHDA and CDR2 SQIVND (reference sequence).

This rearrangement joins TRBV19 to TRBJ1-2; 7 nucleotides agree with TRBD1. The length of the CDR3 is 14 residues. Trimming cost V 4 bases and J 8 bases; bases outside gene matches: 10. Germline V CDR1 and CDR2: LNHDA, SQIVND (reference sequence). Here the CDR3 DNA reads TGTGCCAGTAGTACTACAGGGGCTGAGGGAGGCTACACCTTC. Its translation: CASSTTGAEGGYTF.

The chain is built from TRBV7-2 and TRBJ1-1; D is unresolved. The germline V and J ends were trimmed by 1 base and 0 bases, with 12 bases remaining between them. CDR1 is SGHTA and CDR2 is FQGNSA in the germline V gene. The CDR3 has 16 amino acids. The CDR3 region has the DNA TGTGCCAGCAGCTTAGTGGGAGTAGGGATGAACACTGAAGCTTTCTTT. Protein sequence: CASSLVGVGMNTEAFF.

This chain joins TRBV28 and TRBJ1-2; 7 bases map to TRBD1. CDR1 is MDHEN, CDR2 SYDVKM, per germline. V gave up 6 bases and J gave up 3 bases; unmatched junction bases: 7. This CDR3 spans 14 amino acids. In DNA form, the CDR3 reads TGTGCCAGCAGCCCGACCGGGACAGACTATGGCTACACCTTC. Translating gives CASSPTGTDYGYTF.

This sequence joins TRBV6-5 and TRBJ2-3; 9 nucleotides line up with TRBD1. CDR3 length: 15 amino acids. The V segment lost 6 bases and the J segment 4 bases; nucleotides outside the gene matches: 8. From germline, CDR1 is MNHEY and CDR2 SVGAGI. The chain's CDR3 is CASRLRDRAPDTQYF. The CDR3 coding sequence is TGTGCCAGCAGGCTCCGGGACAGGGCCCCAGATACGCAGTATTTT.

V is TRBV24-1 and J is TRBJ2-1, with 11 nucleotides matching TRBD2. This CDR3 comprises 14 residues. Per germline, CDR1 KGHDR and CDR2 SFDVKD. Trimming took 10 bases from V and 10 from J; bases not matched to a gene: 11. This chain's CDR3 is CATRTSGRGEEQFF. DNA of the CDR3: TGTGCCACACGCACTAGCGGGAGAGGGGAAGAGCAGTTCTTC.

V is TRBV28 and J is TRBJ1-5; D remains unclear. Germline V gene lookup returns CDR1 MDHEN and CDR2 SYDVKM. The V end lost 8 bases, the J end lost 0 bases, and 11 bases lay between the germline ends. The length of the CDR3 is 14 residues. The CDR3 bases are TGTGCCAGCGTACCGGACTATAGCAATCAGCCCCAGCATTTT. This sequence encodes CASVPDYSNQPQHF.

The CDR3 sequence is CASSFPLAGILPSTDTQYF. CDR3 nucleotide sequence: TGTGCCAGCAGCTTCCCACTAGCGGGCATCTTACCTAGCACAGATACGCAGTATTTT. The chain joins TRBV5-8 to TRBJ2-3, with TRBD2 matching 9 bases. The CDR3 has 19 amino acids. The ends lost 2 bases at V and 0 bases at J; junction bases unmatched: 13. Looked up from germline, CDR1 is SGHTS and CDR2 is YDEGEE.

This chain uses TRBV19 with TRBJ2-1, with TRBD2 matching over 7 bases. CDR1 and CDR2 (germline): LNHDA, SQIVND (reference sequence). V lost 3 bases to trimming and J lost 0 bases; unmatched junction nucleotides: 8. This CDR3 has 17 amino acids. The chain's CDR3 is CASSIGSGGVSYNEQFF. DNA of the CDR3: TGTGCCAGTAGTATCGGCTCGGGGGGTGTCTCCTACAATGAGCAGTTCTTC. The variable domain in full, completed from reference TRBV19 and TRBJ2-1, reads DGGITQSPKYLFRKEGQNVTLSCEQNLNHDAMYWYRQDPGQGLRLIYYSQIVNDFQKGDIAEGYSVSREKKESFPLTVTSAQKNPTAFYLCASSIGSGGVSYNEQFFGPGTRLTVL.

This chain uses TRBV5-5 with TRBJ2-3, with 10 bases aligning to TRBD2. The CDR3 runs to 15 residues. Losses at the gene ends were 4 bases for V and 4 bases for J; bases not matched to a gene: 6. Germline-derived CDR1 and CDR2 are SGHKS and YYEKEE (reference sequence). CDR3 in DNA: TGTGCCAGCAGCATTCTGACTAGCGGGTCAGATACGCAGTATTTT. Its protein product is CASSILTSGSDTQYF.

This chain connects TRBV28 to TRBJ1-1, with 7 bases aligning to TRBD1. The V gene end was trimmed by 5 bases and the J gene end by 5 bases; junction bases not matched to a gene: 17. This CDR3 comprises 17 residues. CDR1 and CDR2 (germline): MDHEN, SYDVKM. CDR3 in amino acids: CASSTIQTGKGNTEAFF. CDR3 bases: TGTGCCAGCAGTACTATCCAGACAGGGAAGGGTAATACTGAAGCTTTCTTT.

The genes are TRBV19 and TRBJ2-2; 13 positions agree with TRBD2. V was clipped by 7 bases and J by 5 bases; unmatched bases: 7. The CDR3 has 16 amino acids. CDR1 and CDR2 from the germline V gene are LNHDA and SQIVND (reference sequence). In DNA, the CDR3 is TGTGCCAGTATACTAGCGGGAGGGCCTGGTACCGGGGAGCTGTTTTTT. Residues: CASILAGGPGTGELFF.

V and J are TRBV5-6 and TRBJ1-5; tentative D call: TRBD1 (5 bases). Germline V gene sequence: CDR1 SGHDT, CDR2 YYEEEE. This CDR3 is built from 15 residues. V dropped 2 bases and J dropped 4 bases, with 13 bases sitting between them. This CDR3 reads CASSFAWGGNQPQHF. The DNA of the CDR3 is TGTGCCAGCAGCTTTGCGTGGGGGGGTAATCAGCCCCAGCATTTT.

V is TRBV10-3 and J is TRBJ2-7; 12 positions match TRBD2. This CDR3 comprises 15 residues. Per the germline V gene, CDR1 is ENHRY and CDR2 is SYGVKD. With V trimmed by 5 bases and J by 7 bases, 9 bases remained unmatched. The CDR3 DNA sequence: TGTGCCATCAGTCCTAGCGGGAGGGCCCCGGGGGAGCAGTACTTC. This gives the protein CAISPSGRAPGEQYF.

V usage is TRBV19 and J usage is TRBJ2-2; perhaps TRBD2 as D (5 bases). This CDR3 region has 13 residues. V lost 6 bases and J lost 1, with 6 bases in between. Germline lookup yields CDR1 LNHDA and CDR2 SQIVND (reference sequence). The CDR3 DNA follows: TGTGCCAGTAGAGGACTGAACACCGGGGAGCTGTTTTTT. Encoded protein: CASRGLNTGELFF.

This clone was picked up a small number of times. This chain connects TRBV19 to TRBJ2-5; D is possibly TRBD2 (5 bases). The V and J ends lost 6 bases and 4 bases respectively, with 15 bases between them. The CDR3 loop spans 14 amino acids. Looked up from germline, CDR1 is LNHDA and CDR2 is SQIVND (reference sequence). CDR3 bases: TGTGCCAGTAGGAGATTGGAAGGAGGAGAGACCCAGTACTTC. This translates into CASRRLEGGETQYF. The full variable domain, in which reference TRBV19 and TRBJ2-5 provide the parts outside the CDR3, is DGGITQSPKYLFRKEGQNVTLSCEQNLNHDAMYWYRQDPGQGLRLIYYSQIVNDFQKGDIAEGYSVSREKKESFPLTVTSAQKNPTAFYLCASRRLEGGETQYFGPGTRLLVL.

V gene TRBV18 combines with J gene TRBJ2-2; 8 nucleotides agree with TRBD1. CDR1 is KGHSH and CDR2 is LQKENI in the germline V gene. This CDR3 is built from 15 residues. The J segment lost 3 bases and the V segment lost 6 bases, leaving 6 bases of the junction unmatched. CDR3 in DNA: TGTGCCAGCTCGACCAGGGGGCGCGACACCGGGGAGCTGTTTTTT. Amino acid sequence: CASSTRGRDTGELFF.

CDR3 amino acids: CASSMGGGTGELFF. In DNA form, the CDR3 reads TGTGCCAGCAGCATGGGGGGGGGCACCGGGGAGCTGTTTTTT. V is TRBV7-3 and J is TRBJ2-2; 7 nucleotides match TRBD2. Germline values: CDR1 SGHTA, CDR2 FQGTGA. This CDR3 has 14 amino acids. J gave up 4 bases and V 5 bases, and 4 bases lay outside the gene matches. Drawing the rest from reference TRBV7-3 and TRBJ2-2, the complete variable domain is GAGVSQTPSNKVTEKGKYVELRCDPISGHTALYWYRQSLGQGPEFLIYFQGTGAADDSGLPNDRFFAVRPEGSVSTLKIQRTERGDSAVYLCASSMGGGTGELFFGEGSRLTVL.

The V gene is TRBV18, the J gene TRBJ1-5, with TRBD1 as a possible D gene (6 bases). Germline values: CDR1 KGHSH, CDR2 LQKENI. V lost 6 bases, J lost 0 bases, and 12 bases lay in between. This CDR3 contains 15 residues. CDR3 protein: CASSSGTHSNQPQHF. In DNA, the CDR3 is TGTGCCAGCTCCTCCGGGACACATAGCAATCAGCCCCAGCATTTT.

The chain combines TRBV4-3 with TRBJ2-1, with 7 bases lining up with TRBD2. This CDR3 comprises 17 residues. The germline V gene encodes CDR1 LGHNA and CDR2 YSLEER. Trimming took 1 base from V and 3 from J; bases not matched to a gene: 9. The chain's CDR3 is CASSQAPMGRVYNEQFF. CDR3 nucleotides: TGCGCCAGCAGCCAAGCCCCTATGGGGAGGGTCTACAATGAGCAGTTCTTC.

V usage is TRBV4-3 and J usage is TRBJ2-7; a weak D match, TRBD1 (5 bases). The CDR3 is made up of 14 amino acids. The V end lost 0 bases, the J end lost 5 bases, and 11 bases lay between the germline ends. Germline assignment: CDR1 LGHNA and CDR2 YSLEER. DNA of the CDR3: TGCGCCAGCAGCCAAGAGGCAGGGCGCCACGAGCAGTACTTC. Its translation is CASSQEAGRHEQYF.

The rearrangement uses TRBV7-7 and TRBJ2-5; 7 bases align to TRBD1. With V trimmed by 5 bases and J by 2 bases, 2 bases remained unmatched. The germline V gene encodes CDR1 SSHAT and CDR2 FNYEAQ (reference sequence). This CDR3 comprises 13 residues. As DNA, the CDR3 is TGTGCCAGCAGCCCGGGACAGCAAGAGACCCAGTACTTC. Amino acid sequence: CASSPGQQETQYF.